Listed below are T cell receptor beta chains from one sample, sequenced in a study of T cells in localized non-small cell lung cancer. The repertoire was sequenced with immunoSEQ multiplex PCR; TCRdb's copy has only in-frame clones and lacks some. The sample holds tens of thousands of clones, approximately 90% seen once. Sequencing was performed on peripheral blood, taken before any cancer treatment. These TCRs come from a woman aged 35 to 75 with stage I lung adenocarcinoma. CDR3s include the opening cysteine and the closing phenylalanine or tryptophan. A D gene is named only where the DNA matches it firmly. Size is omitted from some rows. Given values are once, few, many or a class for expanded clones.

D gene	V gene	J gene	clone size	CDR3 protein	CDR3 DNA
TRBD1	TRBV7-8	TRBJ1-3	.	CASSLEPGQSSGNTIYF	TGTGCCAGCAGCTTAGAACCGGGACAGAGCTCTGGAAACACCATATATTTT
TRBD1	TRBV6-5	TRBJ1-2	few	CASSKGQGLGYTF	TGTGCCAGCAGTAAGGGACAGGGCCTAGGCTACACCTTC
TRBD1	TRBV7-2	TRBJ1-4	.	CASSTDRFNEKLFF	TGTGCCAGCAGCACGGACAGGTTTAATGAAAAACTGTTTTTT
.	TRBV11-3	TRBJ1-1	.	CASSLKGNTEAFF	TGTGCCAGCAGCTTAAAGGGGAACACTGAAGCTTTCTTT
.	TRBV4-2	TRBJ1-1	.	CASSQGKQIMNTEAFF	TGTGCCAGCAGCCAAGGGAAACAAATCATGAACACTGAAGCTTTCTTT
.	TRBV6-1	TRBJ2-1	.	CASSRTGRENEQFF	TGTGCCAGCAGCCGGACAGGGAGGGAGAATGAGCAGTTCTTC
.	TRBV7-9	TRBJ1-2	.	CASSLGQGYGYTF	TGTGCCAGCAGCTTAGGGCAGGGCTATGGCTACACCTTC
TRBD1	TRBV19	TRBJ1-5	.	CASSGQANQPQHF	TGTGCCAGTAGCGGACAGGCAAACCAGCCCCAGCATTTT
.	TRBV28	TRBJ1-1	.	CASRSSGGANTEAFF	TGTGCCAGCAGGAGCTCGGGGGGGGCGAACACTGAAGCTTTCTTT
TRBD1	TRBV5-1	TRBJ2-7	.	CASSLAGGQGTPYEQYF	TGCGCCAGCAGCTTGGCCGGGGGACAGGGTACCCCCTACGAGCAGTACTTC
TRBD1	TRBV2	TRBJ1-1	once	CASSARHRGSRTEAFF	TGTGCCAGCAGTGCCAGACACAGGGGAAGTCGCACTGAAGCTTTCTTT
.	TRBV6-4	TRBJ2-2	few	CASSEAGSNTGELFF	TGTGCCAGCAGTGAGGCGGGGTCCAACACCGGGGAGCTGTTTTTT
.	TRBV7-2	TRBJ2-6	once	CASSLGGAGANVLTF	TGTGCCAGCAGCTTAGGAGGGGCTGGGGCCAACGTCCTGACTTTC
.	TRBV21-1	TRBJ1-5	.	CASRIARADQPQHF	TGTGCCAGCAGAATTGCAAGGGCGGATCAGCCCCAGCATTTT
.	TRBV19	TRBJ2-3	.	CASSIDGGQGSTDTQYF	TGTGCCAGTAGTATAGATGGGGGGCAGGGCAGCACAGATACGCAGTATTTT
.	TRBV9	TRBJ1-6	.	CASSVVSDLNSPLHF	TGTGCCAGCAGCGTAGTTTCGGACTTGAATTCACCCCTCCACTTT
.	TRBV11-2	TRBJ1-2	.	CASSLYPGGYGYTF	TGTGCCAGCAGCTTATATCCGGGGGGCTATGGCTACACCTTC
TRBD1	TRBV10-1	TRBJ1-3	.	CASSPGQGASGNTIYF	TGCGCCAGCAGTCCGGGACAGGGGGCATCTGGAAACACCATATATTTT
.	TRBV7-8	TRBJ1-4	.	CASSIDRRTEKLFF	TGTGCCAGCAGCATCGACAGGAGGACTGAAAAACTGTTTTTT
.	TRBV5-1	TRBJ1-4	.	CASSSSTTNEKLFF	TGCGCCAGCAGCTCTAGTACCACTAATGAAAAACTGTTTTTT
TRBD1	TRBV29-1	TRBJ2-1	.	CSVRQGRNEQFF	TGCAGCGTTCGACAGGGGAGGAATGAGCAGTTCTTC
.	TRBV19	TRBJ1-6	.	CASTAGVGSPLHF	TGTGCCAGTACGGCGGGGGTTGGTTCACCCCTCCACTTT
.	TRBV19	TRBJ2-4	once	CASRGGLKNIQYF	TGTGCCAGTAGAGGGGGGCTTAAAAACATTCAGTACTTC
.	TRBV6-5	TRBJ2-2	.	CASSYRRGNTGELFF	TGTGCCAGCAGTTACCGCAGGGGGAACACCGGGGAGCTGTTTTTT
TRBD1	TRBV28	TRBJ1-4	.	CASSSSGTGGEKLFF	TGTGCCAGCAGTTCCTCCGGGACAGGAGGCGAAAAACTGTTTTTT
.	TRBV5-1	TRBJ2-1	once	CASSLEAPGRNNEQFF	TGCGCCAGCAGCTTGGAGGCACCGGGACGAAACAATGAGCAGTTCTTC
.	TRBV7-2	TRBJ2-7	.	CASSLPSSYEQYF	TGTGCCAGCAGCTTACCTAGCTCCTACGAGCAGTACTTC
.	TRBV6-5	TRBJ2-1	.	CASRNRDPWDEQFF	TGTGCCAGCAGGAATCGGGACCCCTGGGATGAGCAGTTCTTC
.	TRBV7-9	TRBJ1-1	.	CASSLSLNTEAFF	TGTGCCAGCAGCTTAAGCCTAAACACTGAAGCTTTCTTT
TRBD2	TRBV7-2	TRBJ2-7	.	CASSLDPAGAYEQYF	TGTGCCAGCAGCTTAGATCCAGCGGGGGCCTACGAGCAGTACTTC
.	TRBV11-2	TRBJ2-3	.	CASSSWGLDTQYF	TGTGCCAGCAGCTCTTGGGGCTTGGATACGCAGTATTTT
TRBD2	TRBV25-1	TRBJ2-3	few	CASSKRASSGSTDTQYF	TGTGCCAGCAGCAAGCGAGCGAGTAGCGGGAGCACAGATACGCAGTATTTT
.	TRBV4-3	TRBJ1-3	.	CASSQEVSGRLSGNTIYF	TGCGCCAGCAGCCAGGAAGTCTCGGGACGGCTCTCTGGAAACACCATATATTTT
.	TRBV25-1	TRBJ2-7	.	CASSGQGTSSYEQYF	TGTGCCAGCAGTGGACAGGGGACTAGCTCCTACGAGCAGTACTTC
.	TRBV6-5	TRBJ1-1	.	CASSLDGNTEAFF	TGTGCCAGCAGCCTGGACGGAAACACTGAAGCTTTCTTT
.	TRBV4-1	TRBJ1-2	.	CASSQDIGGYTF	TGCGCCAGCAGCCAAGACATCGGTGGCTACACCTTC
.	TRBV10-3	TRBJ1-1	once	CAISAGGLEAFF	TGTGCCATCAGTGCCGGGGGGCTGGAAGCTTTCTTT
TRBD1	TRBV11-2	TRBJ2-7	.	CASSETGGPYEQYF	TGTGCCAGCAGCGAGACAGGGGGCCCCTACGAGCAGTACTTC
.	TRBV6-1	TRBJ2-7	.	CASSQGRALSYEQYF	TGTGCCAGCAGTCAAGGCAGGGCTCTATCCTACGAGCAGTACTTC
TRBD1	TRBV7-8	TRBJ1-5	.	CASSLLDRVNQPQHF	TGTGCCAGCAGCCTTCTGGACAGGGTTAATCAGCCCCAGCATTTT
.	TRBV19	TRBJ2-2	few	CASSRGPDRYTGELFF	TGTGCCAGTAGTAGGGGCCCGGACAGATACACCGGGGAGCTGTTTTTT
TRBD2	TRBV19	TRBJ2-1	.	CASSIYETSGLSSYNEQFF	TGTGCCAGTAGTATATATGAGACTAGCGGCCTGAGCTCCTACAATGAGCAGTTCTTC
.	TRBV7-2	TRBJ1-5	.	CASSLQGNQPQHF	TGTGCCAGCAGCCTACAAGGAAATCAGCCCCAGCATTTT
TRBD1	TRBV5-8	TRBJ1-6	.	CASSSGQGASPLHF	TGTGCCAGCAGCTCCGGACAGGGGGCTTCACCCCTCCACTTT
.	TRBV5-1	TRBJ2-5	.	CASSLALNGGQTETQYF	TGCGCCAGCAGCTTGGCCCTGAACGGGGGGCAAACAGAGACCCAGTACTTC
.	TRBV4-3	TRBJ1-5	.	CASSQDSGHLQPQHF	TGCGCCAGCAGCCAAGATTCGGGACATCTCCAGCCCCAGCATTTT
.	TRBV1	TRBJ1-2	few	CTSSLTRRGRRQIYGYTF	TGCACCAGCAGCCTAACCCGGCGCGGACGGAGGCAAATCTATGGCTACACCTTC
.	TRBV27	TRBJ1-4	.	CASSFQGGEKLFF	TGTGCCAGCAGTTTTCAGGGAGGGGAAAAACTGTTTTTT
TRBD1	TRBV5-4	TRBJ1-1	.	CASSFQTGRNTEAFF	TGTGCCAGCAGCTTTCAGACAGGGAGGAACACTGAAGCTTTCTTT
.	TRBV6-5	TRBJ2-1	.	CASRAYNEQFF	TGTGCCAGCAGGGCCTACAATGAGCAGTTCTTC
.	TRBV7-2	TRBJ1-3	.	CASSLARGGTGNTIYF	TGTGCCAGCAGCTTAGCGCGGGGGGGGACCGGAAACACCATATATTTT
.	TRBV6-6	TRBJ1-2	.	CASNFGAYGYTF	TGTGCCAGCAATTTCGGAGCCTATGGCTACACCTTC
TRBD2	TRBV2	TRBJ2-3	few	CASSLSGGEGDTQYF	TGTGCCAGCAGCCTTAGCGGGGGGGAAGGAGATACGCAGTATTTT
.	TRBV14	TRBJ2-3	once	CASSQGLATQYF	TGTGCCAGCAGCCAAGGGCTAGCGACGCAGTATTTT
TRBD2	TRBV28	TRBJ2-5	.	CASSLPPWGLAGGPETQYF	TGTGCCAGCAGTTTACCCCCCTGGGGACTAGCGGGGGGACCGGAGACCCAGTACTTC
.	TRBV5-1	TRBJ1-3	.	CASSPDGSSGNTIYF	TGCGCCAGCAGCCCAGACGGATCCTCTGGAAACACCATATATTTT
.	TRBV11-2	TRBJ1-6	.	CASSLNNSPLHF	TGTGCCAGCAGCTTGAATAATTCACCCCTCCACTTT